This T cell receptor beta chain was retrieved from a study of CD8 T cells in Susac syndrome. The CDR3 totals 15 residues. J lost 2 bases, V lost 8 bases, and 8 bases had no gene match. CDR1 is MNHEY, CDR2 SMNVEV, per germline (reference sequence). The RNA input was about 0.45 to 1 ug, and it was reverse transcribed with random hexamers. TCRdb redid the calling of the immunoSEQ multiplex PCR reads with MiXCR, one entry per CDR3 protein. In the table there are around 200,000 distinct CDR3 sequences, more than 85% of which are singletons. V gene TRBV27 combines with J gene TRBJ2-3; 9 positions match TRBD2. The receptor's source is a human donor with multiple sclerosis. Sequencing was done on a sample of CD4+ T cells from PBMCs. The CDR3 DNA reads TGTGCCAGCGCGAGACTAGCGGACGTCACAGATACGCAGTATTTT. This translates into CASARLADVTDTQYF.